This T cell receptor (beta chain) was observed in a study of shared clonotypes between healthy human individuals. Method: immunoSEQ multiplex PCR; TCRdb's copy keeps in-frame clones and lacks some. Here the sample spans approximately 2.4 million clones, about 94% being singletons. This CDR3 is built from 14 residues. Per germline, CDR1 SGHTA and CDR2 FQGNSA. V was trimmed by 2 bases and J by 3 bases, leaving 10 bases between them. Study observations and caveats: When naive CD4 clonotypes were compared across a handful of donors, around 5% were shared.

CD4+ cells were split into CD45RA+ naive and CD45RA-negative memory subsets. As to this clone: Antigen specificity is unknown.

The source material was naive CD4+ T cells sorted from blood. The subset here: CD45RA+ positively selected. The chain joins TRBV7-2 to TRBJ2-5; D is unresolved. This TCR came from a man between 18 and 35 years old in good health. CDR3 bases: TGTGCCAGCAGCTTAATGGGTGGGGAAGAGACCCAGTACTTC. Translating gives CASSLMGGEETQYF.